One and the same sample provided the 21 T cell receptor beta chains below, sequenced in a study of early T cells in non-severe SARS-CoV-2 infection. A single record per CDR3 protein comes from TCRdb applying MiXCR to the 5' RACE reads. Of 37,000 or so distinct CDR3 sequences listed, roughly 4.7% are singletons. Sequencing input: whole blood. Receptor source: an adult who was a healthcare worker with PCR-confirmed SARS-CoV-2 infection or an uninfected control (not recorded which).

This clonotype was recorded many times. Being one base from a much bigger clone, this may be a read error. This rearrangement joins TRBV7-2 to TRBJ2-1; D not certain. Germline CDR1 and CDR2: SGHTA and FQGNSA. V was pared by 5 bases and J by 0 bases, with 11 bases between. The CDR3 is made up of 15 amino acids. CDR3 loop: CASSAGSSSYNEQFF. CDR3 coding DNA: TGTGCCAGCAGCGCCGGGTCGAGCTCCTACAATGAGCAGTTCTTC.

This clonotype was picked up many times. V is TRBV6-5 and J is TRBJ2-7; 10 bases fit TRBD2. After removal of 2 bases from V and 6 bases from J, the junction contained 7 bases not matched to a gene. The germline V gene has CDR1 MNHEY and CDR2 SVGAGI. The CDR3 covers 15 residues. Here the CDR3 DNA reads TGTGCCAGCAGTTACACGTGGACTAGCGGCGGCGAGCAGTACTTC. This gives the protein CASSYTWTSGGEQYF.

The rearrangement links TRBV3-1 to TRBJ1-5; D possibly corresponds to TRBD1 (5 bases). The CDR3 runs to 14 residues. The V end was cut by 4 bases, the J end by 7 bases, with 14 bases between. The germline gives CDR1 LGHDT, CDR2 YNNKEL (reference sequence). CDR3 sequence: CASSPDSNMQPQHF. DNA of the CDR3: TGTGCCAGCAGCCCTGACAGTAACATGCAGCCCCAGCATTTT.

This clonotype was seen ten or more times. This chain uses TRBV11-2 with TRBJ2-2; TRBD1 or TRBD2 may be the D gene (5 bases each). V was clipped by 3 bases and J by 2 bases, with 10 bases between them. This CDR3 spans 15 amino acids. Germline lookup yields CDR1 SGHAT and CDR2 FQNNGV. The CDR3 loop reads CASSFRGVNTGELFF. CDR3 nucleotides: TGTGCCAGCAGCTTCCGGGGCGTAAACACCGGGGAGCTGTTTTTT.

This clonotype was picked up many times. The V call is TRBV5-1, the J call TRBJ2-1; D is uncertain. The CDR3 runs 12 residues. V dropped 3 bases and J dropped 8 bases, with 9 bases sitting between them. Germline V gene lookup returns CDR1 SGHRS and CDR2 YFSETQ. CDR3: CASSSDLDEQFF. The DNA for the CDR3 is TGCGCCAGCAGCTCCGACCTCGATGAGCAGTTCTTC.

This clonotype was observed at least ten times. V and J are TRBV6-6 and TRBJ2-7, with 8 bases matching TRBD2. Trimming took 5 bases from V and 2 from J; bases not matched to a gene: 5. The CDR3 contains 14 residues. Germline-derived CDR1 and CDR2 are MNHNY and SVGAGI (reference sequence). Here the CDR3 reads CASSASGGAYEQYF. CDR3 coding DNA: TGTGCCAGCAGTGCCAGCGGGGGAGCCTACGAGCAGTACTTC.

The V and J genes are TRBV11-2 and TRBJ1-5; maybe TRBD1 (6 bases). Germline values: CDR1 SGHAT, CDR2 FQNNGV. The CDR3 totals 15 residues. V lost 5 bases and J 10 bases, leaving 21 bases between the germline ends. DNA for the CDR3: TGTGCCAGCAGCCCAGGCAGGCAGGGGAATGACCCCCAGCATTTT. This codes for CASSPGRQGNDPQHF.

The rearrangement joins TRBV27 to TRBJ2-7; D could derive from TRBD1 or TRBD2 (6 bases each). Germline V gene sequence: CDR1 MNHEY, CDR2 SMNVEV (reference sequence). V was cut by 3 bases and J by 1 base, with 13 bases left in between. There are 15 residues in the CDR3. CDR3 sequence (DNA): TGTGCCAGCAGTTTTTCGGGGGCCGGATCCTACGAGCAGTACTTC. Its protein product is CASSFSGAGSYEQYF.

J is TRBJ1-1 and V is TRBV6-5; D possibly corresponds to TRBD1 (5 bases). The CDR3 contains 14 residues. V lost 2 bases and J lost 5, with 12 bases in between. Germline CDR1 reads MNHEY; CDR2 reads SVGAGI. The CDR3 spells CASSYGEGRTEAFF. In DNA, the CDR3 is TGTGCCAGCAGTTACGGAGAGGGGAGGACTGAAGCTTTCTTT.

This clonotype was picked up many times. The CDR3 sequence is CASRGTGGRSYNEQFF. The CDR3 DNA reads TGTGCCAGCAGGGGGACAGGGGGCCGCTCCTACAATGAGCAGTTCTTC. The rearrangement links TRBV12-3 or TRBV12-4 to TRBJ2-1; TRBD1 matches at 12 bases. V lost 6 bases to trimming and J lost 0 bases; unmatched junction nucleotides: 3. The CDR3 is made up of 16 amino acids.

This rearrangement joins TRBV6-1 to TRBJ2-7; D is tentatively TRBD1 or TRBD2 (6 bases each). The CDR3 is made up of 13 amino acids. The V gene's germline CDR1 is MNHNS and CDR2 SASEGT. The V end lost 7 bases, the J end lost 3 bases, and 13 bases lay between the germline ends. CDR3 protein: CASKAGGGYEQYF. The CDR3 DNA sequence: TGTGCCAGCAAGGCAGGAGGGGGCTACGAGCAGTACTTC.

This clonotype was counted at least ten times. V usage is TRBV6-1 and J usage is TRBJ2-1; D tentatively fits TRBD1 or TRBD2 (5 bases each). Germline V gives CDR1 MNHNS, CDR2 SASEGT. The germline V and J ends were trimmed by 7 bases and 5 bases, with 18 bases remaining between them. This CDR3 has 15 residues. The CDR3 DNA is TGTGCCAGCACCGAGGGGTTAGTGTTCGACAATGAGCAGTTCTTC. Translating it yields CASTEGLVFDNEQFF.

This clonotype was seen repeatedly, ten times or more. The chain is built from TRBV20-1 and TRBJ2-1; 9 bases match TRBD2. V was clipped by 6 bases and J by 5 bases; unmatched bases: 5. The CDR3 consists of 13 residues. Germline V gene data show CDR1 as DFQATT and CDR2 as SNEGSKA (reference sequence). In nucleotides, the CDR3 is TGCAGTGCCGCCCGACTAGCGGACAATGAGCAGTTCTTC. Residues: CSAARLADNEQFF.

This clonotype has at least ten counts. The CDR3 sequence is CASSIWTGEVSYEQYF. The CDR3 DNA is TGTGCCAGCAGCATCTGGACAGGTGAGGTTTCCTACGAGCAGTACTTC. The chain is built from TRBV21-1 and TRBJ2-7; TRBD1, the table's D call, lacks a check against the DNA. TRBV21-1 is tagged as a pseudogene. The CDR3 contains 16 residues.

In its sample, this clonotype ranks as medium-sized (0.01 to 0.1%). The rearrangement joins TRBV20-1 to TRBJ2-3; TRBD2 is a possible D gene (6 bases). The CDR3 is 16 amino acids. Between the trimmed V and J ends, which lost 0 bases and 3 bases, there was a span of 16 bases. The germline V gene encodes CDR1 DFQATT and CDR2 SNEGSKA (reference sequence). CDR3 protein: CSARDLRFGGTDTQYF. CDR3 bases: TGCAGTGCTAGAGATCTCCGCTTCGGGGGTACAGATACGCAGTATTTT.

The chain uses TRBV4-3 and TRBJ1-2; D perhaps matches TRBD1 (6 bases). Trimming pared 2 bases from V and 2 bases from J, leaving 18 bases between. The CDR3 contains 17 residues. Germline V gene data show CDR1 as LGHNA and CDR2 as YSLEER. The CDR3 sequence: CASSQNPPIDRNYGYTF. DNA of the CDR3: TGCGCCAGCAGCCAAAACCCTCCCATCGACAGGAACTATGGCTACACCTTC.

This clonotype has at least ten counts. The chain uses TRBV4-1 and TRBJ1-2; D may be TRBD1 (6 bases). The CDR3 is made up of 15 amino acids. V was pared by 5 bases and J by 4 bases, with 17 bases between. Per germline, CDR1 MGHRA and CDR2 YSYEKL. CDR3 loop: CASSASTGFSYGYTF. The CDR3 DNA reads TGCGCCAGCAGCGCGAGTACAGGGTTTTCCTATGGCTACACCTTC.

This clonotype was seen ten or more times. This chain connects TRBV19 to TRBJ1-5; D may be TRBD1 (6 bases). The CDR3 length is 12 residues. Deletions cut 6 bases from V and 7 bases from J, with 10 bases between. Germline CDR1 and CDR2: LNHDA and SQIVND (reference sequence). CDR3 sequence (DNA): TGTGCCAGTAGCCACAGGGACCAGCCCCAGCATTTT. Translating it yields CASSHRDQPQHF.

This clonotype has just a few counts. One junction end disagrees with the germline gene, perhaps due to a read error. The chain recombines TRBV11-2 with TRBJ1-1, with a tentative D call TRBD1 (5 bases). The CDR3 runs 12 residues. Germline V gene sequence: CDR1 SGHAT, CDR2 FQNNGV. CDR3 sequence (DNA): TGTGCCAGCAGCTTAGAGGGACCAAGACGGATCTTT. This translates into CASSLEGPRRIF.

This clonotype was counted a few times. The rearrangement joins TRBV5-1 to TRBJ1-1, with a possible D match to TRBD1 (6 bases). Trimming shortened V by 5 bases and J by 7 bases, and 18 bases separated the two germline ends. This CDR3 is built from 14 residues. Germline CDR1 reads SGHRS; CDR2 reads YFSETQ. CDR3 sequence: CASRGTGARSEAFF. CDR3 bases: TGCGCCAGCAGAGGGACGGGGGCGCGTAGTGAAGCTTTCTTT.

This clonotype was observed a handful of times. CDR3 loop: CASSLSDRPTGNTIYF. In DNA form, the CDR3 reads TGTGCCAGCAGCCTATCGGATAGACCCACTGGAAACACCATATATTTT. The chain links TRBV3-1 to TRBJ1-3, with D uncertain. This CDR3 comprises 16 residues. Germline V gene data show CDR1 as LGHDT and CDR2 as YNNKEL (reference sequence). V shed 4 bases and J shed 2 bases, with 15 bases lying between them.